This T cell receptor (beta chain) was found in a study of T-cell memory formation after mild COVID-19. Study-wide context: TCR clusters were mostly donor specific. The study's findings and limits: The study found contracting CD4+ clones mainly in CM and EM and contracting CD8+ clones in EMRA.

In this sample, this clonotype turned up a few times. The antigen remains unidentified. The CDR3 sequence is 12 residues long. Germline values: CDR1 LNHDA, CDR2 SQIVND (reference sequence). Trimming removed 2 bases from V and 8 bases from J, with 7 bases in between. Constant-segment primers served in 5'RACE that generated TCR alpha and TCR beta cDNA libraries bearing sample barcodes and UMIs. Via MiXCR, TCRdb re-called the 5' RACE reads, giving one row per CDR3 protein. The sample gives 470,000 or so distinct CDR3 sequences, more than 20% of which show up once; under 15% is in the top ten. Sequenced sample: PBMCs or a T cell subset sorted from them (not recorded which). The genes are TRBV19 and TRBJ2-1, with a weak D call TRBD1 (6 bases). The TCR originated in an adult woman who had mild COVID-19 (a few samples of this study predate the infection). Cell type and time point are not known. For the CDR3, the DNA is TGTGCCAGTAGTATAAACAGGGATGAGCAGTTCTTC. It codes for CASSINRDEQFF. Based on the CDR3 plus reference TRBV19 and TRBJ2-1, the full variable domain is DGGITQSPKYLFRKEGQNVTLSCEQNLNHDAMYWYRQDPGQGLRLIYYSQIVNDFQKGDIAEGYSVSREKKESFPLTVTSAQKNPTAFYLCASSINRDEQFFGPGTRLTVL.